Sequencing of this T cell receptor (beta chain) was carried out in a study of blood T cells in healthy people across ages (dated by TCRdb to the mid-2010s). With regard to the full study: In model experiments, template switching captured roughly one uniquely barcoded TCR beta cDNA molecule for every two T cells. Using deep sequencing normalized with unique cDNA molecular identifiers, the study measured how TCR beta repertoire diversity changes with age. The study analyzed two additional independent replicas of 1 million unique cDNA reads from the same blood draw for two donors, one aged 18 to 29 and one aged 80 or older. The donors were split into four age groups: young (average roughly 15 years), middle-aged (roughly 42), aged (approximately 60) and long-lived (approximately 89). Study-wide conclusions, independent of this receptor: Observed TCR beta diversity correlated strongly with the percentage of naive T cells measured by flow cytometry. Estimates of total diversity based on one million sequenced T cells were considered lower bounds and underestimates. Because the CMV infection status of the donors was unknown, age-related changes in expanded clonotypes may potentially have been confounded. Observed TCR beta diversity per million T cells fell roughly linearly with age, and a significant reduction was already apparent by age around 44. Compared with the aged group, the long-lived group had more naive CD4+ T cells, fewer expanded clones and increased TCR diversity, a pattern suggesting age selection. Bulk unsorted PBMC profiling prevented conclusive comparison of naive and antigen-experienced compartments.

This clonotype was seen a few times. It lacks a known antigen. No base-level quality is on record; no much larger clone is a single base apart. Trimming removed 5 bases from V and 15 bases from J; the gene matches leave 7 bases unexplained. CDR1 PRHDT and CDR2 FYEKMQ were looked up in the germline V gene (reference sequence). Inclusive of the bounding cysteine and phenylalanine, the CDR3 is 12 residues long. Only the CDR3 region is kept as DNA, spanning 36 bases read in frame from base 1. Systemically healthy Caucasian individuals from Russia, 39 in total and aged about 6 to 95 years, were included as donors. Each donor gave 8 to 10 milliliters of peripheral blood, collected into EDTA-treated Vacutainer tubes. PBMCs were isolated by Ficoll-Paque density-gradient centrifugation, with at least 6.5 million obtained per sample. Trizol reagent was used to extract total RNA from the PBMCs, yielding at least 5.5 micrograms per sample. Naive CD45RAhigh/CD27high T cell percentages were measured by flow cytometry on a PBMC aliquot from every donor.

Library construction relied on 5' RACE. Sequenced on an Illumina HiSeq 2500. A second PCR of roughly 7 to 11 cycles was performed with a sample-barcoded 5' primer and a J-beta primer mix. A template-switch 5' adaptor carrying 12 random nucleotides introduced a unique molecular identifier onto each TCR beta cDNA molecule. At least 2.5 million CDR3-containing paired-end reads were obtained from each sample. First-strand cDNA synthesis was performed from all RNA using the Mint cDNA synthesis kit, with priming by a TRBC-specific oligonucleotide. All cDNA was treated with uracil-DNA glycosylase and then went through a first 18-cycle PCR with the universal primers M1SS and BC2_uni_R. The paper's data handling went like this. For normalization, 1 million high-quality reads were randomly selected from each sample, with every read carrying a distinct molecular identifier. Reads sharing molecular identifiers were discarded rather than binned into consensus sequences. MiTCR, set to a Q25 quality threshold and the strictest error-elimination algorithm, was used for CDR3 identification, clonotype clustering and error correction. A nonparametric unseen species model using Euler transformation provided a lower-bound estimate of total TCR beta diversity. The public reads were quality trimmed at Q25 with fastp and then assembled into clones with MiXCR by TCRdb, keeping productive beta chains. Rows merge per CDR3 protein into single entries with the most common DNA and genes. None of the V and J calls come from the authors' own analysis; TCRdb made them. Within this sample are around 990,000 distinct CDR3 sequences, with under 30% of them counted one time only. About 0.69% of the sample belongs to the ten largest clones.

A further study also used this sample, focusing on T cells of mothers and their children. Drawing on the second study: Nine systemically healthy Caucasian individuals served as donors, namely three mothers together with their six children. cDNA synthesis consumed the entire amount of extracted RNA, loaded at around 1.4 ug RNA in each 15 ul reaction. In the second PCR, the M1S primer added sample barcodes and 2-4 random nucleotides. Over 8.5 million TCR beta CDR3 reads were obtained for each mother, and 3 million to 3.5 million reads were obtained for each child. Thymic selection similarly shapes TCR recombination output in related and unrelated pairs, with minor effect from inherited differences. Normalized repertoire overlap in related mother-child pairs was always slightly higher than in unrelated mother-child pairs, but the difference was never significant. No persistent microchimeric T cell clones were detected, at a sensitivity of 90 to 100 clones per million clonotypes. The study used deep NGS to compare TCR beta repertoires of mothers and children, seeking features distinguishing related mother-child pairs from unrelated individuals. On average, the children were about 10 +/- 4 years old, while the mothers were roughly 40 +/- 4 years old. Libraries were sequenced on Illumina HiSeq 2000 with 100+100 nt paired-end reads after adapter ligation with NEBNext reagents. To prevent cross-contamination, the mother and child libraries were prepared a month apart and were sequenced in separate runs. Each donor had between about 450,000 and 2,100,000 distinct TCR beta clonotypes identified. Naive TCR beta clonotypes were estimated from low-frequency clonotypes matched to each donor's FACS-determined naive share, without sorting.

Material for sequencing was blood. The origin of this receptor is a girl aged 2-15 years in good health. The receptor chain draws on TRBV13 and TRBJ2-1, with TRBD2 identical over 10 junction bases. DNA sequence: TGTGCCAGCAGCCCGGGGACTAGCGTGCCGTTCTTC. This gives the protein CASSPGTSVPFF.